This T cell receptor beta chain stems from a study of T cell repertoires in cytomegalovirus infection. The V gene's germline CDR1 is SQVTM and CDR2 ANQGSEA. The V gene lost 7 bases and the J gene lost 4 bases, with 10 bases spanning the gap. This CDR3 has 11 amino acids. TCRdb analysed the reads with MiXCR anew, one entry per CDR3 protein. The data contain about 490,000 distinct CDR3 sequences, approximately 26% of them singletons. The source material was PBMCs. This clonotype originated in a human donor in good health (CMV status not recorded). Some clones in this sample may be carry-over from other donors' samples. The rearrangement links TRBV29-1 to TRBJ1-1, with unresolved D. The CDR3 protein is CSAGLATEAFF. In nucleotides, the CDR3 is TGCAGCGCCGGCCTGGCCACTGAAGCTTTCTTT.